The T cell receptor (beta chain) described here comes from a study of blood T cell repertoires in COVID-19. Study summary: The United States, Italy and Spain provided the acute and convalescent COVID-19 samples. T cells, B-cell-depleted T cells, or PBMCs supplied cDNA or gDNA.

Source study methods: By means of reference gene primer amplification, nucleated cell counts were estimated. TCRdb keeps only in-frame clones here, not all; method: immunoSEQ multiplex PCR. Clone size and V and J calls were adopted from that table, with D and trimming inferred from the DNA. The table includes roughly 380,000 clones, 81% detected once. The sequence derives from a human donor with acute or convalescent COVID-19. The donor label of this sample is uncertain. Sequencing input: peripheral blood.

Written as DNA, the CDR3 is TGTGCCAGCAGTCCAAACCTAGACAGGACAGCTTTCTTT. It encodes CASSPNLDRTAFF. V is TRBV12-3 or TRBV12-4 and J is TRBJ1-1; TRBD1 is a possible D gene (6 bases). V was clipped by 5 bases and J by 10 bases, with 17 bases between them. The length of the CDR3 is 13 residues.